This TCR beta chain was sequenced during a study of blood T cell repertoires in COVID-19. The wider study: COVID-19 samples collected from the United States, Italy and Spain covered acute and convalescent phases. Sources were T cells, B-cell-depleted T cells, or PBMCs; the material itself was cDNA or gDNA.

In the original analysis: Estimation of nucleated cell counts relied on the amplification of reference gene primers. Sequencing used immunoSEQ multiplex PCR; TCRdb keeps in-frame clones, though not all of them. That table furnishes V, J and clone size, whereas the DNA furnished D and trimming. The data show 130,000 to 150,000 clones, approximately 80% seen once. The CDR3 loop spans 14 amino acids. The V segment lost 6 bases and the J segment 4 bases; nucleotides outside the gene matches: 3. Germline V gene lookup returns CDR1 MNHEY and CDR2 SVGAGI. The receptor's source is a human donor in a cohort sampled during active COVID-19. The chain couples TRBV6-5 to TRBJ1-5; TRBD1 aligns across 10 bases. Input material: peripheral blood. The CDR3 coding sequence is TGTGCCAGCAGCAGGGACAGGGGAAATCAGCCCCAGCATTTT. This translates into CASSRDRGNQPQHF.